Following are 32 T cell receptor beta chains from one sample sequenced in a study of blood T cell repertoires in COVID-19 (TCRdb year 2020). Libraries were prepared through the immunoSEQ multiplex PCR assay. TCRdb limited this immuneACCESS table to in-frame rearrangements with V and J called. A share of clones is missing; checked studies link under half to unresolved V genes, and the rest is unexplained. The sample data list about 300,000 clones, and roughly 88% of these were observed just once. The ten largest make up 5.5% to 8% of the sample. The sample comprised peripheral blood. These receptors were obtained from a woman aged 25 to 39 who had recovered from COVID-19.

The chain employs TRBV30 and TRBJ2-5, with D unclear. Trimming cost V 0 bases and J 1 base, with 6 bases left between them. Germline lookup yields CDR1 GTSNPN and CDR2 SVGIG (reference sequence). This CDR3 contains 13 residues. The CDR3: CAWSVLLQETQYF. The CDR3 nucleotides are TGTGCCTGGAGTGTTCTACTCCAAGAGACCCAGTACTTC.

CDR3 DNA: TGTGCCAGCAGTGAACAGGGGGCCGAGCAGTACTTC. Protein product: CASSEQGAEQYF. This chain uses TRBV28 with TRBJ2-7; 9 bases match TRBD1. Trimming cost V 5 bases and J 6 bases; bases outside gene matches: 2. This CDR3 has 12 amino acids. CDR1 is MDHEN, CDR2 SYDVKM, per germline.

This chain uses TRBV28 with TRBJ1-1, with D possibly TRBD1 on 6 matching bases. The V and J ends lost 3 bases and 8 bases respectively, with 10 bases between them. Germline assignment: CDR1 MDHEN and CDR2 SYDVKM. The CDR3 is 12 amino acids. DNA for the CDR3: TGTGCCAGCAGTTTGCTCGGGACAGAAGCTTTCTTT. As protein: CASSLLGTEAFF.

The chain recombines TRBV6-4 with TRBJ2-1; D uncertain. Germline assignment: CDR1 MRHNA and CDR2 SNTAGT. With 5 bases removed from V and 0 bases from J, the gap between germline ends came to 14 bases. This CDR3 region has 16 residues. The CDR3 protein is CASSSDGSSSYNEQFF. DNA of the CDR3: TGTGCCAGCAGTAGCGACGGTTCGAGCTCCTACAATGAGCAGTTCTTC.

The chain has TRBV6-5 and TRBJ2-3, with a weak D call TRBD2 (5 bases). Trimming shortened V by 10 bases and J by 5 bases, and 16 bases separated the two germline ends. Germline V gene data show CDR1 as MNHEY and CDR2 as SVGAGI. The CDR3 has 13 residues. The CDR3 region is CATRLSGRDTQYF. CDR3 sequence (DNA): TGTGCCACGAGACTATCTGGTAGAGATACGCAGTATTTT.

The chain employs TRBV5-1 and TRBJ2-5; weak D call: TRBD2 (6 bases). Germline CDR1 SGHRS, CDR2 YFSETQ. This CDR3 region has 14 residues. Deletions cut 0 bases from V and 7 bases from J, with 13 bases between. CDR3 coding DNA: TGCGCCAGCAGCTTGGGGGACTCGGGGACGACCCAGTACTTC. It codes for CASSLGDSGTTQYF.

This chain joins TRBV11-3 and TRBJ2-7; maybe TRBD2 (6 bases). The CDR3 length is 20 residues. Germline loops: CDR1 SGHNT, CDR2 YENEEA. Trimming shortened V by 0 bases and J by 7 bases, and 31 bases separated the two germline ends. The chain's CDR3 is CASSLDGCEWRGSSVGEQYF. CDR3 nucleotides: TGTGCCAGCAGCTTAGATGGGTGCGAGTGGAGGGGCTCATCGGTGGGGGAGCAGTACTTC.

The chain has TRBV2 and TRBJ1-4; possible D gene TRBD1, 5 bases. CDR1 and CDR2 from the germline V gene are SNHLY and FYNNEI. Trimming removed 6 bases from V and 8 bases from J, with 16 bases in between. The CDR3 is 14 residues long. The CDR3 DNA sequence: TGTGCCAGCAGATGGGGCGGGGGACGGGAAAAACTGTTTTTT. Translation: CASRWGGGREKLFF.

Here the CDR3 DNA reads TGCGCCAGCAGCTTGGAGGGCGGGAACCATGGCTACACCTTC. Protein sequence: CASSLEGGNHGYTF. The gene calls are TRBV5-1 and TRBJ1-2; D is ambiguous. Trimming left V 0 bases short and J 6 bases short, with 12 bases between. This CDR3 region has 14 residues. Germline V gives CDR1 SGHRS, CDR2 YFSETQ.

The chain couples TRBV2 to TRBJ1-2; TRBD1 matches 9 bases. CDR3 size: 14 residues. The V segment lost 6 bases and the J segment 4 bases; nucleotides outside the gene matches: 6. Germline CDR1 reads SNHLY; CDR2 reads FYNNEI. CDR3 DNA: TGTGCCAGCAGAGACAGGGGGGGGATCTATGGCTACACCTTC. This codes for CASRDRGGIYGYTF.

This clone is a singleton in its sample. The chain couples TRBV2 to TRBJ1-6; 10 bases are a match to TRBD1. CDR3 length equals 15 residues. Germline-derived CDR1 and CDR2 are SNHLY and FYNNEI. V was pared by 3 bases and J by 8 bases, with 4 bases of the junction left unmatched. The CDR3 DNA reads TGTGCCAGCAGTGAGAGGGACAGGGGTCATTCACCCCTCCACTTT. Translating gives CASSERDRGHSPLHF.

CDR3 loop: CASSSPGQGDYEQYF. CDR3 DNA: TGTGCCAGCAGTTCACCGGGACAGGGGGACTACGAGCAGTACTTC. The rearrangement links TRBV6-5 to TRBJ2-7, with TRBD1 matching 11 bases. The ends lost 4 bases at V and 3 bases at J; junction bases unmatched: 5. CDR1 and CDR2 (germline): MNHEY, SVGAGI. The CDR3 extends over 15 amino acids.

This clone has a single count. The CDR3 nucleotides are TGTGCCAGCACCAGACACGACACCGGGGAGCTGTTTTTT. It encodes CASTRHDTGELFF. The V gene is TRBV3-1 (or the pseudogene TRBV3-2), the J gene TRBJ2-2; no clear D gene. The CDR3 spans 13 residues. Germline assignment: CDR1 LGHDT and CDR2 YNNKEL (reference sequence). V gave up 7 bases and J gave up 3 bases, with 9 bases separating them.

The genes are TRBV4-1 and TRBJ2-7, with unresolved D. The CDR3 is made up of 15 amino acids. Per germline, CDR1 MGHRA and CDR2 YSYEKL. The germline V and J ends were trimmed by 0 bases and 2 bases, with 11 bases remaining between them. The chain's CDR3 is CASSQDRQNTYEQYF. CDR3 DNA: TGCGCCAGCAGCCAAGACAGGCAGAACACCTACGAGCAGTACTTC.

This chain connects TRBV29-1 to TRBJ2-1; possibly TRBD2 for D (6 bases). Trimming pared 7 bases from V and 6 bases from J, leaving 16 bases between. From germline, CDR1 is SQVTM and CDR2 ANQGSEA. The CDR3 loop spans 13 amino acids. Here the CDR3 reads CSASEGLGNEQFF. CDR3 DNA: TGCAGCGCCTCGGAGGGATTAGGCAATGAGCAGTTCTTC.

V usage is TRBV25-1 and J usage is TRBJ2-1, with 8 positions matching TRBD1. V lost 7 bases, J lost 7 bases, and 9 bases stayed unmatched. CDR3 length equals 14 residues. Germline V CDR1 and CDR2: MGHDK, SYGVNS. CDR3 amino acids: CASKFRDRPNEQFF. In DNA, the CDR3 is TGTGCCAGCAAATTCCGGGACAGGCCAAATGAGCAGTTCTTC. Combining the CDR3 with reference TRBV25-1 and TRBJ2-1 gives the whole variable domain EADIYQTPRYLVIGTGKKITLECSQTMGHDKMYWYQQDPGMELHLIHYSYGVNSTEKGDLSSESTVSRIRTEHFPLTLESARPSHTSQYLCASKFRDRPNEQFFGPGTRLTVL.

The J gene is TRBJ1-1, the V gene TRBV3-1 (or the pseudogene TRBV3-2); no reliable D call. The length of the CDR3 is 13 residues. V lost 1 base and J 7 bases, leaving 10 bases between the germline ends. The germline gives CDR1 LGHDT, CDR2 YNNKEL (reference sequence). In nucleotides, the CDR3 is TGTGCCAGCAGCCAAGCAGATAGCTTTGAAGCTTTCTTT. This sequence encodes CASSQADSFEAFF.

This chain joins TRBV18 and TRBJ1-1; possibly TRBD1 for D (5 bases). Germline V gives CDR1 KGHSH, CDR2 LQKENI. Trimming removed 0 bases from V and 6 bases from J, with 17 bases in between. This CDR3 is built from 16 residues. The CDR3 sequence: CASSPPQAGVAAEAFF. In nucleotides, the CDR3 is TGTGCCAGCTCACCACCGCAAGCGGGGGTTGCCGCTGAAGCTTTCTTT.

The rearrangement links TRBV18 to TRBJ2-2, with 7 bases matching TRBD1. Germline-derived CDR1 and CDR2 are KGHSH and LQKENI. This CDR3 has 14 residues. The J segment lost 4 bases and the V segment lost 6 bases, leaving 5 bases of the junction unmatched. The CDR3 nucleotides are TGTGCCAGCTCTCAGGGACAGACCACCGGGGAGCTGTTTTTT. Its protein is CASSQGQTTGELFF.

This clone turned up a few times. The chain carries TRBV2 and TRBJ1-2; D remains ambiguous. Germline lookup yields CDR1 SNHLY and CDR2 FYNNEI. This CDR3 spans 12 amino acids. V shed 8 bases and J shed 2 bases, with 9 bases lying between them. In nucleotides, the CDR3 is TGTGCCAGCCTTACAGAGAACTATGGCTACACCTTC. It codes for CASLTENYGYTF.

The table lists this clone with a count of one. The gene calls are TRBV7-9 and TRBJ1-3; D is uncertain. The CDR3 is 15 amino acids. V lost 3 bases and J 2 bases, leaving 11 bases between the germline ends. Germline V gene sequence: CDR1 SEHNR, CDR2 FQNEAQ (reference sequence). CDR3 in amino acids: CASSFGVGPGNTIYF. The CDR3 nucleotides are TGTGCCAGCAGCTTCGGGGTAGGACCTGGAAACACCATATATTTT. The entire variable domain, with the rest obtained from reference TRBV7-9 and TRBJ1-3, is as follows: DTGVSQNPRHKITKRGQNVTFRCDPISEHNRLYWYRQTLGQGPEFLTYFQNEAQLEKSRLLSDRFSAERPKGSFSTLEIQRTEQGDSAMYLCASSFGVGPGNTIYFGEGSWLTVV.

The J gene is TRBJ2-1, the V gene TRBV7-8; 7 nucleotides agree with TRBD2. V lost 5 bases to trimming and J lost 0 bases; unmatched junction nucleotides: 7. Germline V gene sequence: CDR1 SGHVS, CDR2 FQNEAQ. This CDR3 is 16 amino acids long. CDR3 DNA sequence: TGTGCCAGCAGCCAGCGGGGAGACCCCTCCTACAATGAGCAGTTCTTC. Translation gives CASSQRGDPSYNEQFF.

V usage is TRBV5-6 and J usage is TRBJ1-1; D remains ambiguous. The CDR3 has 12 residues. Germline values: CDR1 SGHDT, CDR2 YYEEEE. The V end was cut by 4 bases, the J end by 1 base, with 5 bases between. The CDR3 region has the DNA TGTGCCAGCAGCCTTAAGAACACTGAAGCTTTCTTT. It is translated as CASSLKNTEAFF.

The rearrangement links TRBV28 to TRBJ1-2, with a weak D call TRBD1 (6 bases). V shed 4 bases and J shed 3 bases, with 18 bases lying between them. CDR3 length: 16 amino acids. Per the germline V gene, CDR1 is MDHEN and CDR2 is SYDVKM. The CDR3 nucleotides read TGTGCCAGCAGTTATTACAGGGAAGGGCTGGACTATGGCTACACCTTC. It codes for CASSYYREGLDYGYTF.

The CDR3 nucleotides are TGTGCCAGCAGCTTGGTGGACAGATCACCCCTCCACTTT. Translated: CASSLVDRSPLHF. The chain joins TRBV5-6 to TRBJ1-6; maybe TRBD1 (6 bases). Trimming stripped 0 bases from V and 10 bases from J, with 8 bases between. The CDR3 totals 13 residues. CDR1 and CDR2 (germline): SGHDT, YYEEEE.

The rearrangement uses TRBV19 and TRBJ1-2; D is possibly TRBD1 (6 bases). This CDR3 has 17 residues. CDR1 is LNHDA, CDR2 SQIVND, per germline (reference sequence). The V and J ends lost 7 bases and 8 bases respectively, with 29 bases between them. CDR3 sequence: CASKEGFTGRGRWGYTF. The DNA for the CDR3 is TGTGCCAGTAAGGAAGGATTCACGGGCAGGGGCCGATGGGGCTACACCTTC.

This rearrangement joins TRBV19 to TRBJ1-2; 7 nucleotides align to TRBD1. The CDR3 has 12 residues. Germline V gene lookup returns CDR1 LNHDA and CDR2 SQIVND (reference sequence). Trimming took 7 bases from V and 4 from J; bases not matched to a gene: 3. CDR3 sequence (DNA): TGTGCCAGTATACAGGGGTCCTATGGCTACACCTTC. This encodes CASIQGSYGYTF. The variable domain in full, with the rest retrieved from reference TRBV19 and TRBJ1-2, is DGGITQSPKYLFRKEGQNVTLSCEQNLNHDAMYWYRQDPGQGLRLIYYSQIVNDFQKGDIAEGYSVSREKKESFPLTVTSAQKNPTAFYLCASIQGSYGYTFGSGTRLTVV.

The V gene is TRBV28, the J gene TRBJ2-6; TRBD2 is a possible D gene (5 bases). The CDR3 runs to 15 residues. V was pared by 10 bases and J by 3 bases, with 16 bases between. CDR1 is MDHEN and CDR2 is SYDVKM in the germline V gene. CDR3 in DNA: TGTGCCACCCCTGGTGAGGGCTTTGGGGCCAACGTCCTGACTTTC. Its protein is CATPGEGFGANVLTF. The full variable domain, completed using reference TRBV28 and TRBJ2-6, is DVKVTQSSRYLVKRTGEKVFLECVQDMDHENMFWYRQDPGLGLRLIYFSYDVKMKEKGDIPEGYSVSREKKERFSLILESASTNQTSMYLCATPGEGFGANVLTFGAGSRLTVL.

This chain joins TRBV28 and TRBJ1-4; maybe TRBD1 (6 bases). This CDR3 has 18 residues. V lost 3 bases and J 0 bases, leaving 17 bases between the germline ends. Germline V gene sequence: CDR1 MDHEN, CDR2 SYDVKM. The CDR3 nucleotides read TGTGCCAGCAGTTTGGCGGACAGAGGGATAACAACTAATGAAAAACTGTTTTTT. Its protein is CASSLADRGITTNEKLFF.

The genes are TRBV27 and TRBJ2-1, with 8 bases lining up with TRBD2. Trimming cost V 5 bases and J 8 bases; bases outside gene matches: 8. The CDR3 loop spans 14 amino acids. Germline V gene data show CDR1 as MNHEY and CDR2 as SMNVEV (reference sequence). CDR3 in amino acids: CASSVKGTSYEQFF. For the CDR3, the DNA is TGTGCCAGCAGTGTTAAGGGGACTAGTTATGAGCAGTTCTTC.

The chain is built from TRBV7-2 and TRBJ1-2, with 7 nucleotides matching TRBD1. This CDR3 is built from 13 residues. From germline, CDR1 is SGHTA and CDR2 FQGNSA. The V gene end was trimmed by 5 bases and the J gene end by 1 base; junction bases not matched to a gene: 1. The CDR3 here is CASSRDSNYGYTF. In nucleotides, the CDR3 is TGTGCCAGCAGCCGGGACAGTAACTATGGCTACACCTTC.

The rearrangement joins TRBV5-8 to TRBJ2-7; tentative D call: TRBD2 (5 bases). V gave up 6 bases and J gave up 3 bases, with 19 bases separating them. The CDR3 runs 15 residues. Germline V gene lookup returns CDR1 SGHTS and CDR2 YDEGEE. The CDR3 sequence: CASTRRSGGYYEQYF. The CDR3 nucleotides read TGTGCCAGCACCCGAAGGAGCGGCGGTTACTACGAGCAGTACTTC.